These 20 T cell receptor beta chains share one sample of origin, sequenced in a study of blood T cell repertoires in COVID-19 (dated by TCRdb to the early 2020s). The receptor library was made with the immunoSEQ multiplex PCR assay. Drawn from immuneACCESS, this table holds only the in-frame rearrangements with V and J called that TCRdb kept. Clones are partly lost; checked studies trace under half to an unresolved V gene and leave the rest unexplained. The sample table records 200,000 to 300,000 clones; approximately 87% of these occur just once. The ten largest clonotypes hold over 1.2% of the sample. The source material was peripheral blood. The source is a woman between 35 and 50 years old who had recovered from COVID-19.

The J gene is TRBJ1-2, the V gene TRBV6-5; maybe TRBD1 (5 bases). The CDR3 is made up of 15 amino acids. Germline V gives CDR1 MNHEY, CDR2 SVGAGI. V was pared by 2 bases and J by 0 bases, with 10 bases between. In DNA, the CDR3 is TGTGCCAGCAGTTACGGGGCCCCAACTAACTATGGCTACACCTTC. This codes for CASSYGAPTNYGYTF.

This chain joins TRBV4-2 and TRBJ1-1; D remains unclear. The germline CDR1 and CDR2 sequences are LGHNA and YNFKEQ. This CDR3 has 13 residues. The V and J ends lost 7 bases and 5 bases respectively, with 14 bases between them. Written as DNA, the CDR3 is TGTGCCAGCAAGTATCTGGAGGAGACTGAAGCTTTCTTT. This encodes CASKYLEETEAFF.

This clone was recorded only once. The V gene is TRBV11-2, the J gene TRBJ1-5; 8 nucleotides match TRBD1. The V gene end was trimmed by 4 bases and the J gene end by 7 bases; junction bases not matched to a gene: 12. Germline-derived CDR1 and CDR2 are SGHAT and FQNNGV. The CDR3 has 16 amino acids. This chain's CDR3 is CASSSRTGQGGQPQHF. CDR3 sequence (DNA): TGTGCCAGCAGCTCCCGGACAGGGCAGGGGGGGCAGCCCCAGCATTTT.

The chain combines TRBV28 with TRBJ1-2, with 7 bases fitting TRBD1. The ends lost 6 bases at V and 3 bases at J; junction bases unmatched: 13. CDR1 and CDR2 (germline): MDHEN, SYDVKM. The CDR3 length is 16 residues. The CDR3 spells CASSPQGKGQDYGYTF. For the CDR3, the DNA is TGTGCCAGCAGCCCCCAAGGTAAAGGACAGGACTATGGCTACACCTTC.

The chain has TRBV4-3 and TRBJ2-2; 9 bases are shared with TRBD1. V trimming: 0 bases; J trimming: 7 bases; junction bases outside the gene matches: 12. The CDR3 runs to 18 residues. Germline values: CDR1 LGHNA, CDR2 YSLEER. The CDR3 reads CASSQEQDRGMWGGELFF. As DNA, the CDR3 is TGCGCCAGCAGCCAAGAACAGGACAGGGGTATGTGGGGCGGGGAGCTGTTTTTT.

This rearrangement joins TRBV19 to TRBJ2-2; 9 nucleotides line up with TRBD1. Germline loops: CDR1 LNHDA, CDR2 SQIVND (reference sequence). Trimming removed 3 bases from V and 6 bases from J; junction bases left unmatched: 2. The CDR3 contains 14 residues. The CDR3 spells CASSITGGSGELFF. Here the CDR3 DNA reads TGTGCCAGTAGTATTACAGGGGGCTCCGGGGAGCTGTTTTTT.

The chain uses TRBV11-2 and TRBJ2-5; D is uncertain. Germline loops: CDR1 SGHAT, CDR2 FQNNGV. V was pared by 5 bases and J by 2 bases, with 9 bases between. This CDR3 has 13 amino acids. The CDR3 loop reads CASSLGYQETQYF. As DNA, the CDR3 is TGTGCCAGCAGCCTCGGTTATCAAGAGACCCAGTACTTC.

The CDR3 region is CASSRHLQETQYF. Written as DNA, the CDR3 is TGTGCCAGCAGCCGACACCTCCAAGAGACCCAGTACTTC. V and J are TRBV11-3 and TRBJ2-5, with D unresolved. The CDR3 totals 13 residues. V dropped 5 bases and J dropped 1 base, with 8 bases sitting between them. CDR1 and CDR2 from the germline V gene are SGHNT and YENEEA. Full variable domain (missing parts from reference TRBV11-3 and TRBJ2-5): EAGVVQSPRYKIIEKKQPVAFWCNPISGHNTLYWYLQNLGQGPELLIRYENEEAVDDSQLPKDRFSAERLKGVDSTLKIQPAELGDSAVYLCASSRHLQETQYFGPGTRLLVL.

This sequence joins TRBV6-2 or TRBV6-3 and TRBJ2-7, with D maybe TRBD2 (7 bases). Trimming removed 4 bases at V and 3 bases at J, with 16 bases between. CDR1 MNHEY and CDR2 SVGEGT come from the germline V gene. This CDR3 spans 15 amino acids. The CDR3 DNA follows: TGTGCCAGCAGTTCCCTAGGACTAGGGGGCTACGAGCAGTACTTC. Translating it yields CASSSLGLGGYEQYF.

The chain uses TRBV19 and TRBJ2-3; 12 bases map to TRBD1. This CDR3 has 15 amino acids. J was trimmed by 9 bases and V by 7 bases; bases with no gene match: 11. Germline assignment: CDR1 LNHDA and CDR2 SQIVND (reference sequence). The CDR3 reads CASNWRDRGRETQYF. The CDR3 coding sequence is TGTGCCAGTAATTGGCGGGACAGGGGGCGCGAGACGCAGTATTTT. Together with reference TRBV19 and TRBJ2-3, the CDR3 gives the full variable domain: DGGITQSPKYLFRKEGQNVTLSCEQNLNHDAMYWYRQDPGQGLRLIYYSQIVNDFQKGDIAEGYSVSREKKESFPLTVTSAQKNPTAFYLCASNWRDRGRETQYFGPGTRLTVL.

This clone was detected a few times. The V call is TRBV9, the J call TRBJ2-1; TRBD2 aligns across 8 bases. Germline CDR1 is SGDLS and CDR2 is YYNGEE. J was trimmed by 2 bases and V by 4 bases; bases with no gene match: 11. The CDR3 covers 17 residues. CDR3 bases: TGTGCCAGCAGCCCCAGCGGCGGGGGGCCGCCCTACAATGAGCAGTTCTTC. Translating it yields CASSPSGGGPPYNEQFF.

The rearrangement links TRBV10-3 to TRBJ1-1, with TRBD1 as a possible D gene (6 bases). The CDR3 covers 14 residues. Trimming removed 10 bases from V and 3 bases from J, with 18 bases in between. The germline V gene has CDR1 ENHRY and CDR2 SYGVKD. This chain's CDR3 is CATSAQGKDTEAFF. The DNA of the CDR3 is TGTGCCACCTCCGCGCAGGGGAAGGACACTGAAGCTTTCTTT.

V is TRBV12-3 or TRBV12-4 and J is TRBJ1-3, with a tentative D call TRBD1 (5 bases). This CDR3 spans 12 amino acids. V was clipped by 5 bases and J by 4 bases, with 6 bases between them. The CDR3 sequence: CASSDRGNTIYF. DNA of the CDR3: TGTGCCAGCAGTGACAGAGGAAACACCATATATTTT.

The chain joins TRBV6-1 to TRBJ1-3; 7 nucleotides line up with TRBD1. The CDR3 loop spans 18 amino acids. V gave up 3 bases and J gave up 5 bases; unmatched junction bases: 16. CDR1 is MNHNS, CDR2 SASEGT, per germline. The CDR3 loop reads CASSELGGNRGRRNTIYF. In DNA, the CDR3 is TGTGCCAGCAGTGAGCTGGGGGGAAACAGGGGTCGAAGAAACACCATATATTTT.

CDR3 DNA: TGTGCCAGCAGCAAGACAGGGTCTGGGGCCAACGTCCTGACTTTC. Its protein product is CASSKTGSGANVLTF. V usage is TRBV11-2 and J usage is TRBJ2-6; TRBD1 matches at 7 bases. Germline-derived CDR1 and CDR2 are SGHAT and FQNNGV. The CDR3 has 15 amino acids. V trimming: 5 bases; J trimming: 1 base; junction bases outside the gene matches: 2.

The chain combines TRBV30 with TRBJ2-5; tentatively, D is TRBD1 (6 bases). Germline CDR1 and CDR2: GTSNPN and SVGIG (reference sequence). V lost 0 bases, J lost 4 bases, and 15 bases lay in between. The CDR3 is 15 amino acids. As DNA, the CDR3 is TGTGCCTGGAGTGTGGCCCGCCGAGGGGGAGAGACCCAGTACTTC. The encoded protein is CAWSVARRGGETQYF.

The CDR3 spells CASSHARRKDTQYF. CDR3 DNA sequence: TGTGCCAGCAGCCACGCCCGGAGGAAGGATACGCAGTATTTT. The rearrangement uses TRBV7-3 and TRBJ2-3; D is possibly TRBD2 (5 bases). Deletions cut 5 bases from V and 6 bases from J, with 15 bases between. This CDR3 region has 14 residues. Looked up from germline, CDR1 is SGHTA and CDR2 is FQGTGA.

The V gene is TRBV30, the J gene TRBJ2-2; perhaps TRBD1 as D (5 bases). V lost 5 bases to trimming and J lost 2 bases, with 15 bases between them. Germline V gives CDR1 GTSNPN, CDR2 SVGIG (reference sequence). The CDR3 totals 15 residues. CDR3 amino acids: CAWGTGPLNTGELFF. The CDR3, as DNA: TGTGCCTGGGGTACAGGACCTCTAAACACCGGGGAGCTGTTTTTT.

The chain carries TRBV5-1 and TRBJ2-1; possibly TRBD1 for D (6 bases). Deletions cut 3 bases from V and 7 bases from J, with 14 bases between. The CDR3 spans 14 residues. Germline values: CDR1 SGHRS, CDR2 YFSETQ. CDR3 amino acids: CASSSPQGHNEQFF. The CDR3 region has the DNA TGCGCCAGCAGCTCCCCCCAGGGGCATAATGAGCAGTTCTTC.

The chain uses TRBV15 and TRBJ1-1; a possible D gene is TRBD1 (6 bases). V was trimmed by 5 bases and J by 4 bases, leaving 11 bases between them. The CDR3 runs to 13 residues. Germline CDR1 LNHNV, CDR2 YYDKDF (reference sequence). CDR3 in DNA: TGTGCCACCAGCCAGGGGTTCGGCACTGAAGCTTTCTTT. This codes for CATSQGFGTEAFF.